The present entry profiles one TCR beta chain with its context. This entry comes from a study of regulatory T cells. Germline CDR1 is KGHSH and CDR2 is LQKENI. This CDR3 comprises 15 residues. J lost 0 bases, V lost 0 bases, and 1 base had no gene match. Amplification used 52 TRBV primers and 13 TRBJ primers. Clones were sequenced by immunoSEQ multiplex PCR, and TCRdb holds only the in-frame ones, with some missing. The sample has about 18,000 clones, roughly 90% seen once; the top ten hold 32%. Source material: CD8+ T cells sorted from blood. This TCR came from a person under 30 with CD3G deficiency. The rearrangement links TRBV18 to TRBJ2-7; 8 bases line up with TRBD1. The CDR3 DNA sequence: TGTGCCAGCTCACCACCGGACAGGGACTCCTACGAGCAGTACTTC. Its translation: CASSPPDRDSYEQYF.